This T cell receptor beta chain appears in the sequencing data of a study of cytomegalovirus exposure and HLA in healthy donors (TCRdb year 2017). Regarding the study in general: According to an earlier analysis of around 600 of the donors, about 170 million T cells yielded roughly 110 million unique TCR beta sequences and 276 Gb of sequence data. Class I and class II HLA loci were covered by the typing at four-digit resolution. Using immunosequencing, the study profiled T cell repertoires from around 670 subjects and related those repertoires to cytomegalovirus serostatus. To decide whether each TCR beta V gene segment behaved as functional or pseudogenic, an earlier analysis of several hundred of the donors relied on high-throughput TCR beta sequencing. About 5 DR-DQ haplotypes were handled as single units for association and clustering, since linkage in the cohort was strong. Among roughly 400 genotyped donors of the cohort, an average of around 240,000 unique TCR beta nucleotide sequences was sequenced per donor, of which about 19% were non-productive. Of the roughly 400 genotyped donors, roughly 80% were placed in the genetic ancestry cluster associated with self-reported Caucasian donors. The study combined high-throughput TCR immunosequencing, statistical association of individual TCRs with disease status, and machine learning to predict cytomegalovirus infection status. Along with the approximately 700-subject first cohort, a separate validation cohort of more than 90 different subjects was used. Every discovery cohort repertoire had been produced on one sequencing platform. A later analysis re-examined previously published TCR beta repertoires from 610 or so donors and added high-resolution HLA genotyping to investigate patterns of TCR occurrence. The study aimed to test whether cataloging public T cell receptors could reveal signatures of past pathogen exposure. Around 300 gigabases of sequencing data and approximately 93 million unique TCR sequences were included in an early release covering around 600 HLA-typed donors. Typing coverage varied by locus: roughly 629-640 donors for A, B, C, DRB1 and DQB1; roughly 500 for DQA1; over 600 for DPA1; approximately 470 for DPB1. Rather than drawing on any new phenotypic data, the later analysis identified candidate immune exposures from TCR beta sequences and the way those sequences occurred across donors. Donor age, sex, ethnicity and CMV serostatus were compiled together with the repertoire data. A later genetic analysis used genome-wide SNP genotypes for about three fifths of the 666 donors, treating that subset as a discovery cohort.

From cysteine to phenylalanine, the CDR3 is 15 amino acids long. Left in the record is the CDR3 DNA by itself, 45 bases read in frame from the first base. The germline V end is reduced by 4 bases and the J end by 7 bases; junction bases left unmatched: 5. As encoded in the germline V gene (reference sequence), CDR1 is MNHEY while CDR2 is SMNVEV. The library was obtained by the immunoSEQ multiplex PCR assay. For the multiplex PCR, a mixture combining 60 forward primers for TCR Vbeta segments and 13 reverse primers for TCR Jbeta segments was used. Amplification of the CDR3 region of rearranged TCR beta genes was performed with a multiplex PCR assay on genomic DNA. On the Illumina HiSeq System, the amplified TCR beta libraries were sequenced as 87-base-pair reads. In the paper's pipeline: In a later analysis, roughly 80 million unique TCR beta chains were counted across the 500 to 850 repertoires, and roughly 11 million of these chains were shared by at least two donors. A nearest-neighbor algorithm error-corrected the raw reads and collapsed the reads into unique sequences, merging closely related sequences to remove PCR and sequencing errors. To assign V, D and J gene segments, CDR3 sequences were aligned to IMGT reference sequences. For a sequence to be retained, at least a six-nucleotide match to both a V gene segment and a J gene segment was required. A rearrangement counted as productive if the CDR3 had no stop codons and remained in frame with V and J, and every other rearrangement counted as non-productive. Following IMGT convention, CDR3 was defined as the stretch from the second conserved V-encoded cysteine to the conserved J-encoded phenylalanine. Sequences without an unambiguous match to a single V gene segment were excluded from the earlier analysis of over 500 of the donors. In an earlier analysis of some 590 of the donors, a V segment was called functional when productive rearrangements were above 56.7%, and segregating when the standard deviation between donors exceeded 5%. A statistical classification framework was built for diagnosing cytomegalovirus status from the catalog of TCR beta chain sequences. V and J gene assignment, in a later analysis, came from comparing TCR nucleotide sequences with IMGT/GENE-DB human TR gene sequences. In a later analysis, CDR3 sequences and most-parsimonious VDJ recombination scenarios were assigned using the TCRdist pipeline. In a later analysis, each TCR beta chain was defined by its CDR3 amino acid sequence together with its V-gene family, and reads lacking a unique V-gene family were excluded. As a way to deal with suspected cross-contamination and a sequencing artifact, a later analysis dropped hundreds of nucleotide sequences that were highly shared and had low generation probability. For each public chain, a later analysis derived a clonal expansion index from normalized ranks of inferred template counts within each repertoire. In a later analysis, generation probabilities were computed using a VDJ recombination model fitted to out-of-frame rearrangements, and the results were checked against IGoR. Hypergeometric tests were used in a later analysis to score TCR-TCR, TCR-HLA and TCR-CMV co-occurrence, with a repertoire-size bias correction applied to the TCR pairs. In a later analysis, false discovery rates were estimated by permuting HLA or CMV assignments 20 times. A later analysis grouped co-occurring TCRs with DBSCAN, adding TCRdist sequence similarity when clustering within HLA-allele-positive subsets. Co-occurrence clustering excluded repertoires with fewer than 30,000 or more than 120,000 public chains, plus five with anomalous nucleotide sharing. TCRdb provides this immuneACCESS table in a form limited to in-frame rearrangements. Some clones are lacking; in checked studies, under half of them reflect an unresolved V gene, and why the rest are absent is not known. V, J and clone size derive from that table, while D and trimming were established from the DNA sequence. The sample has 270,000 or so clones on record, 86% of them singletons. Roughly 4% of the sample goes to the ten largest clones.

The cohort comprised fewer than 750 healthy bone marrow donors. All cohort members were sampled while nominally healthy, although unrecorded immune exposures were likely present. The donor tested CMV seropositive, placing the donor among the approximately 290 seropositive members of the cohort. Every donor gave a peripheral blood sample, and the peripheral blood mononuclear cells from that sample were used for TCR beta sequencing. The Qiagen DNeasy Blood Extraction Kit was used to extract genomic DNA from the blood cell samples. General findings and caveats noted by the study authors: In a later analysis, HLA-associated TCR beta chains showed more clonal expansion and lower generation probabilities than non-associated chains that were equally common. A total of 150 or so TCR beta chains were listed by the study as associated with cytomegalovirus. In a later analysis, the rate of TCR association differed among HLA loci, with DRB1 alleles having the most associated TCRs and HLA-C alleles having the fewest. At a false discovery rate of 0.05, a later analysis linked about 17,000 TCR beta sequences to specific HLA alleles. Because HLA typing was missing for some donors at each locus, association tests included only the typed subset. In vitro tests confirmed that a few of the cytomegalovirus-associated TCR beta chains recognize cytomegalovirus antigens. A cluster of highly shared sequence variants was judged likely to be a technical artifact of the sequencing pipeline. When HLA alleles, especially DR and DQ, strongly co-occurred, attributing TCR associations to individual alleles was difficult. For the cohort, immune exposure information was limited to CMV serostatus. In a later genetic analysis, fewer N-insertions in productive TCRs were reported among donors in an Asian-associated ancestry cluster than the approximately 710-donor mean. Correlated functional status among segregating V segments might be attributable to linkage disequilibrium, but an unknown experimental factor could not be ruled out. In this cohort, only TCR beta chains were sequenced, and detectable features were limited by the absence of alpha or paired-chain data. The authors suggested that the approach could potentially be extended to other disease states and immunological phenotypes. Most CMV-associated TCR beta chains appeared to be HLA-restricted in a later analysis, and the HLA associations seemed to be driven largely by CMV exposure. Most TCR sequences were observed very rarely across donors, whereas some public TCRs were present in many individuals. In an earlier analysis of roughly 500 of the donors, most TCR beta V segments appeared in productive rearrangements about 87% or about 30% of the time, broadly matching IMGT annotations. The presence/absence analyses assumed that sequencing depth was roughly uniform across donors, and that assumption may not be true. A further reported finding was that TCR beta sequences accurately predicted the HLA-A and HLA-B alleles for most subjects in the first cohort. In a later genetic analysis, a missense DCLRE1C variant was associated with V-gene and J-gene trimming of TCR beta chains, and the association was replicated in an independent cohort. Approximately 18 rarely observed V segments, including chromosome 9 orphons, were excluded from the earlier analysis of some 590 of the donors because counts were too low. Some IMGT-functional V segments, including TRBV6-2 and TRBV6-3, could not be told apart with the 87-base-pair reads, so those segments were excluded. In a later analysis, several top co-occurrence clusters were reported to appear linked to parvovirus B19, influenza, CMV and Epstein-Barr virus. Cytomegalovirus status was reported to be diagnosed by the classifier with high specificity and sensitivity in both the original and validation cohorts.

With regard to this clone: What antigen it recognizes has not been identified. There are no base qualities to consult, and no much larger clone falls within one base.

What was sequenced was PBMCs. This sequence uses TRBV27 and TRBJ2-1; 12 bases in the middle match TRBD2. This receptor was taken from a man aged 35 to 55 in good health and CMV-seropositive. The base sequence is TGTGCCAGCAGTTCCGGGACTAGCGGGTGGAATGAGCAGTTCTTC. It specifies CASSSGTSGWNEQFF.